A single sample is the source of the 9 T cell receptor beta chains below, sequenced in a study of T cell changes during pregnancy in multiple sclerosis. Using immunoSEQ multiplex PCR, the repertoire was profiled, and TCRdb retains in-frame clones only, with some absent. The sample lists tens of thousands of clones; 85% to 90% were seen once. The starting material was CD4+ T cells from peripheral blood mononuclear cells, obtained in the first trimester of pregnancy. The receptors derive from a female donor with multiple sclerosis, enrolled in a pregnancy study.

This clone was found once. The chain recombines TRBV19 with TRBJ2-3; 11 bases agree with TRBD2. V gave up 5 bases and J gave up 6 bases; unmatched junction bases: 7. The CDR3 is 15 amino acids. The germline CDR1 and CDR2 sequences are LNHDA and SQIVND (reference sequence). The CDR3 sequence is CASSGRLAGSDTQYF. CDR3 sequence (DNA): TGTGCCAGTAGTGGGAGACTAGCGGGAAGTGATACGCAGTATTTT. Full variable domain (outside the CDR3, taken from reference TRBV19 and TRBJ2-3): DGGITQSPKYLFRKEGQNVTLSCEQNLNHDAMYWYRQDPGQGLRLIYYSQIVNDFQKGDIAEGYSVSREKKESFPLTVTSAQKNPTAFYLCASSGRLAGSDTQYFGPGTRLTVL.

The V and J genes are TRBV28 and TRBJ1-2; TRBD1 agrees at 10 bases. From germline, CDR1 is MDHEN and CDR2 SYDVKM. The CDR3 contains 15 residues. Germline trimming cut 5 bases from V and 8 bases from J; bases unmatched to any gene: 11. The CDR3 DNA reads TGTGCCAGCAGTATCAACCGACAGGGGGCGGAAGGCTACACCTTC. Translation gives CASSINRQGAEGYTF.

The chain recombines TRBV9 with TRBJ2-4; the match to TRBD2 covers 12 bases. Germline CDR1 is SGDLS and CDR2 is YYNGEE. The CDR3 is 20 residues long. The junction had 10 bases not matched to a gene; V was cut back by 0 bases and J by 0 bases. CDR3 sequence (DNA): TGTGCCAGCAGCGTAGGACTAGCGGGAGACGTGATCCCAGCCAAAAACATTCAGTACTTC. Its protein product is CASSVGLAGDVIPAKNIQYF.

The gene calls are TRBV7-9 and TRBJ1-4; 9 bases fit TRBD1. Germline V CDR1 and CDR2: SEHNR, FQNEAQ (reference sequence). CDR3 size: 14 residues. The V gene end was trimmed by 4 bases and the J gene end by 7 bases; junction bases not matched to a gene: 4. This CDR3 reads CASSSGQGSEKLFF. CDR3 nucleotides: TGTGCCAGCAGCTCGGGACAGGGAAGTGAAAAACTGTTTTTT.

This clone was counted a single time. This chain links TRBV19 with TRBJ2-1, with 11 bases that match TRBD2. Germline V gene sequence: CDR1 LNHDA, CDR2 SQIVND (reference sequence). With 6 bases clipped from V and 7 bases from J, the junction kept 17 bases outside the gene matches. The CDR3 has 18 amino acids. CDR3 residues: CASSRHQLAGGPSNEQFF. CDR3 sequence (DNA): TGTGCCAGTAGCCGACATCAATTAGCGGGGGGGCCGTCAAATGAGCAGTTCTTC.

The gene calls are TRBV7-8 and TRBJ2-1; 9 nucleotides agree with TRBD1. This CDR3 has 14 residues. Germline V CDR1 and CDR2: SGHVS, FQNEAQ. With V trimmed by 7 bases and J by 6 bases, 7 bases remained unmatched. DNA of the CDR3: TGTGCCAGCAAGGACAGGGGAGTTTTCAATGAGCAGTTCTTC. Encoded protein: CASKDRGVFNEQFF.

The chain has TRBV6-5 and TRBJ2-3; 8 nucleotides match TRBD2. The trim removed 4 bases at V and 15 bases at J, leaving 12 bases unmatched. Germline CDR1 MNHEY, CDR2 SVGAGI. The CDR3 loop spans 13 amino acids. The CDR3 DNA sequence: TGTGCCAGCAGTTCTACTACCGGGACTAGGAGCTATTTT. Residues: CASSSTTGTRSYF.

V and J are TRBV28 and TRBJ2-7; 9 bases agree with TRBD2. CDR3 length equals 13 residues. CDR1 is MDHEN and CDR2 is SYDVKM in the germline V gene. The junction had 7 bases not matched to a gene; V was cut back by 6 bases and J by 7 bases. CDR3 DNA sequence: TGTGCCAGCAGGAGCGGGGGGCCCGGTGAGCAGTACTTC. It yields the protein CASRSGGPGEQYF.

The chain joins TRBV6-1 to TRBJ1-3; D not resolved. The CDR3 covers 13 residues. Germline CDR1 reads MNHNS; CDR2 reads SASEGT. Trimming stripped 7 bases from V and 5 bases from J, with 12 bases between. The CDR3 spells CASIATYRNTIYF. CDR3 in DNA: TGTGCCAGCATCGCCACTTACCGAAACACCATATATTTT.